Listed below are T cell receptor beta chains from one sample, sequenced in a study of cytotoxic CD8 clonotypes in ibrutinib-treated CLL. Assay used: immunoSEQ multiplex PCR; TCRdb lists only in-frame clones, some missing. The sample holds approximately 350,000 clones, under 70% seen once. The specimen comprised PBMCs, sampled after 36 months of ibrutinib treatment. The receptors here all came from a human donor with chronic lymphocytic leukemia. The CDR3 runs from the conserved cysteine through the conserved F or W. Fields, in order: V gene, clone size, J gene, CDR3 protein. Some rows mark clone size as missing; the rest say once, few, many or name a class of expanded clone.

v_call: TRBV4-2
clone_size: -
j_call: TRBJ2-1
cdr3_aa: CASSRGLAGTDEQFF

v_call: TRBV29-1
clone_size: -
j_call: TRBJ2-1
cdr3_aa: CSVVAGGNEQFF

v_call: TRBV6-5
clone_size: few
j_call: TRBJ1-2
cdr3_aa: CASSYTQGFGYGYTF

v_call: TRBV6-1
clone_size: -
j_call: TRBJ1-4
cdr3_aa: CASSVGVNEKLFF

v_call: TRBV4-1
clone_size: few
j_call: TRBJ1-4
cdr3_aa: CASSLIGGHPNEKLFF

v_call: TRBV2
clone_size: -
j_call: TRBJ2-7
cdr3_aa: CASSPSGNVYEQYF

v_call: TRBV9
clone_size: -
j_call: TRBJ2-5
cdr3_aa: CASSSRGRETQYF

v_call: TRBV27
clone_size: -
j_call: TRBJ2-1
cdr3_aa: CASSPKLATRSYNEQFF

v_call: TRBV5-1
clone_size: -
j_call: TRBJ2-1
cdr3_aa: CASSSTGTGVIRQFF

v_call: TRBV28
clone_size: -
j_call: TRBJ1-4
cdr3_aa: CASRPGTFPNEKLFF

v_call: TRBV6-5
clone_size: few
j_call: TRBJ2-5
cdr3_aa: CASSYRGAQYF

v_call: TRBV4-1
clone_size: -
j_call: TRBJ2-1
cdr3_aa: CASSQVRGVVVRQFF

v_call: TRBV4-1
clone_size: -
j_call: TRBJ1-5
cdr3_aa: CASSQVGGQNRPQHF

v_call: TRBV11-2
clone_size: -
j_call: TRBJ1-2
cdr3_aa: CASSTRTSYGYTF

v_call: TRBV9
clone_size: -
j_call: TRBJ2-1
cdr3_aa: CASSLGLATYNEQFF

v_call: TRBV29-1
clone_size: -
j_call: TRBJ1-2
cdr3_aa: CSVWDIYYGYTF

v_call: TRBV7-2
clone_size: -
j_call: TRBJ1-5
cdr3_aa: CASSLEVYQPQHF

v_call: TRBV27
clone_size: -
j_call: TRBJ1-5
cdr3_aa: CASIPTGGGNQPQHF

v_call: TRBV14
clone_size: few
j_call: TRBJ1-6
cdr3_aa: CASSQGAGASSPLHF

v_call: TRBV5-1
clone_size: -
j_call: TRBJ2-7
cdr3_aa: CASSLWTGLSSYEQYF

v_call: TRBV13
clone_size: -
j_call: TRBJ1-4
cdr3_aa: CASSSFGLSTNEKLFF

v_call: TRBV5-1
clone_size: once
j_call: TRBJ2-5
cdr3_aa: CASSPGLYQETQYF

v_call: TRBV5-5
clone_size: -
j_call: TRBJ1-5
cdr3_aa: CASSFDSLNQPQHF

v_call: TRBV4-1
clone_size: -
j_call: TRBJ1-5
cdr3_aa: CASSPLWGGDNQPQHF

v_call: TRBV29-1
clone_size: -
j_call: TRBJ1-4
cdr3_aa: CSVEGGGTNEKLFF

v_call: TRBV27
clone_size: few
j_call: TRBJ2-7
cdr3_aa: CASSLGGTYEQYF

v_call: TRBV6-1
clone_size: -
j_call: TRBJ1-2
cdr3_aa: CASSALYDSRGYTF

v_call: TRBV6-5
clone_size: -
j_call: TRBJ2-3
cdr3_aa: CASSSAGLTDTQYF